The sample holds one count of the clone carrying this T cell receptor (beta chain). The antigen is not known. The source of the sample is a study of identifying expanded T cells in peripheral blood. Collection occurred without any documented infections or immune events in donors. Findings and caveats of the study: Differentially abundant clones: about 1.3 between replicates, about 17 at 2 to 3 weeks, 19 to 20 at four.

Produced via immunoSEQ multiplex PCR; TCRdb's table is partial and in-frame only. Of some 81,000 clones listed, just under 85% were seen once; the top ten hold 18%. This CDR3 is 14 amino acids long. The V end lost 7 bases, the J end lost 6 bases, and 19 bases lay between the germline ends. CDR1 and CDR2 from the germline V gene are SGHTS and YDEGEE. This sequence was found in a person aged 18-70 years in good health. The chain carries TRBV5-8 and TRBJ1-1; D is possibly TRBD1 (6 bases). Sequencing was carried out using blood. The CDR3 here is CASPVSGAWAEAFF. The CDR3, as DNA: TGTGCCAGCCCCGTCTCAGGGGCGTGGGCTGAAGCTTTCTTT.